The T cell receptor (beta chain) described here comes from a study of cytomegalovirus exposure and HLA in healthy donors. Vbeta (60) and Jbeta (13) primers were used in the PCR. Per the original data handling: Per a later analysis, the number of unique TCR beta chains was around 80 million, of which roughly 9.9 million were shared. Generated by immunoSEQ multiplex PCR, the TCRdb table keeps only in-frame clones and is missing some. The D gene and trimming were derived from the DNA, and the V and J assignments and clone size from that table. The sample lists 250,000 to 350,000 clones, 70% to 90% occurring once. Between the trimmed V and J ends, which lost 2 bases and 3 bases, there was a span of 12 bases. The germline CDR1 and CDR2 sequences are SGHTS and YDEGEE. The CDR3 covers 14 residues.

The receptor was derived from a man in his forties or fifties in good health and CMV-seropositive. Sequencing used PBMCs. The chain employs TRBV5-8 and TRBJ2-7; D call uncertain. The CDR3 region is CASSFELVVYEQYF. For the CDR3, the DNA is TGTGCCAGCAGCTTTGAGTTGGTCGTCTACGAGCAGTACTTC.